This T cell receptor (beta chain) was observed in a study of blood T cell repertoires in COVID-19. Study at large: The study drew acute and convalescent COVID-19 samples from the United States, Italy and Spain. Nucleic acid was either cDNA or gDNA, and it came from T cells, B-cell-depleted T cells, or PBMCs.

The repertoire was sequenced with immunoSEQ multiplex PCR; TCRdb's copy has only in-frame clones and lacks some. The table has around 88,000 clones, approximately 81% seen once. V was shortened by 5 bases and J by 4 bases, with 18 bases between the two germline ends. This CDR3 comprises 15 residues. Per the germline V gene, CDR1 is SEHNR and CDR2 is FQNEAQ (reference sequence). The source of this sequence is a woman older than 75 with acute or convalescent COVID-19. Sequencing was carried out using peripheral blood. This chain connects TRBV7-9 to TRBJ2-7; the D gene is possibly TRBD1 (6 bases). The CDR3 reads CASSQGVRDTYEQYF. The CDR3, as DNA: TGTGCCAGCAGCCAAGGGGTGAGGGACACGTACGAGCAGTACTTC.